This TCR beta chain was recovered during a study of T cell responses to AZD1222 COVID-19 vaccine. The wider study: Analysis merged second doses at about 4 or about 12 weeks. Broader study findings: There were repertoire samples only from the period after the peak T cell response. Across the whole spike, CD4 TCRs peaked at regions 160-218 and 743-854.

Comments on this clone: The antigen remains unidentified.

Germline V gene sequence: CDR1 MGHRA, CDR2 YSYEKL. CDR3 length equals 18 residues. V was pared by 4 bases and J by 0 bases, with 19 bases between. Profiling relied on immunoSEQ multiplex PCR, and the TCRdb table lists in-frame clones only, not all of them. The table has 95,000 to 100,000 clones, over 75% seen once; the top ten hold 1% to 1.5%. The rearrangement uses TRBV4-1 and TRBJ1-3, with D possibly TRBD1 on 5 matching bases. The sequencing here drew on peripheral blood, taken on day 0 of AZD1222 vaccination. This sequence originates from an adult in good health. The CDR3 spells CASSLVRQGPDSGNTIYF. The CDR3, as DNA: TGCGCCAGCAGCCTAGTTCGTCAGGGCCCCGACTCTGGAAACACCATATATTTT.